A selection of T cell receptor beta chains follows, all from one sample in a study of shared clonotypes between healthy human individuals. Some clones are missing from TCRdb's copy, which holds only in-frame ones; the method was immunoSEQ multiplex PCR. The sample yields about 680,000 clones, about three quarters seen once. The sequencing input was memory CD4+ T cells sorted from blood. These receptors were obtained from a woman aged 25 to 39 in good health. Both conserved end residues are trimmed from each CDR3. Each record gives: V gene, J gene, CDR3 protein.

>TRBV2|TRBJ2-3
ASSATDLSTDTQY
>TRBV28|TRBJ1-2
ASTPLGYGYT
>TRBV2|TRBJ2-1
ASRTGTSGRGAYNEQF
>TRBV28|TRBJ1-3
ASSLQGSPGNTIY
>TRBV5-6|TRBJ2-1
ASSLVIDYNEQF
>TRBV15|TRBJ1-4
ATSRVRDNEKLF
>TRBV28|TRBJ2-7
ASSSRATSKQY
>TRBV19|TRBJ1-4
ASGRTGVNEKLF
>TRBV27|TRBJ1-5
ASSSQSPNQPQH
>TRBV28|TRBJ1-1
ASSILRTEAF
>TRBV6-1|TRBJ2-1
ASSEVGGSSYNEQF
>TRBV5-6|TRBJ1-2
ASSFDRDLYGYT
>TRBV28|TRBJ2-2
ASRTGTGGVGELF
>TRBV27|TRBJ2-2
ASSFNGGTTGELF
>TRBV6-1|TRBJ1-2
ASSESGVTAPSYGYT
>TRBV20-1|NA
SASPAYEQY
>TRBV5-1|TRBJ1-2
ASSSSGTGQLGYT
>TRBV28|TRBJ2-7
ASSSGTGLYEQY
>TRBV27|TRBJ1-3
ASSRDRASGNTIY
>TRBV2|TRBJ1-4
ASSEYDMKEF
>TRBV7-6|TRBJ1-5
ASSLGEKPQH
>TRBV11-2|TRBJ2-3
ASSSREGGTDTQY
>TRBV28|TRBJ2-7
ASSPGTSGRAVYEQY
>TRBV5-1|TRBJ1-1
ASSIQGRVRDTEAF
>TRBV14|TRBJ1-1
ASSQVEGRVRAF
>TRBV28|TRBJ1-1
ASSLRRMNTEAF
>TRBV19|TRBJ2-7
ASSTIQGTPYEQY
>TRBV7-9|TRBJ2-7
ASSLGLAATYEQY
>TRBV28|TRBJ1-1
ASSSRRPNTEAF
>TRBV19|TRBJ1-1
ASSIRWSTEAF
>TRBV4-2|TRBJ2-7
ASSQGTSGNYEQY
>TRBV7-2|TRBJ2-1
ASSRQRDQEQF
>TRBV19|TRBJ2-6
ASSDQESSGANVLT
>TRBV9|TRBJ1-1
ASSYTGGAGTEAF
>TRBV27|TRBJ2-3
ASSSRPGTDTQY
>TRBV25-1|TRBJ2-3
ASSVTGTTTDTQY
>TRBV10-1|TRBJ2-1
ASSGSRGANIYNEQF
>TRBV6-6|TRBJ2-7
ASRPTSSYEQY
>TRBV7-9|TRBJ2-7
ASSFRRGGNSQHEQY
>TRBV10-3|TRBJ1-1
AISGTGGDTEAF
>TRBV7-9|TRBJ2-4
ASSPVSSDIQY